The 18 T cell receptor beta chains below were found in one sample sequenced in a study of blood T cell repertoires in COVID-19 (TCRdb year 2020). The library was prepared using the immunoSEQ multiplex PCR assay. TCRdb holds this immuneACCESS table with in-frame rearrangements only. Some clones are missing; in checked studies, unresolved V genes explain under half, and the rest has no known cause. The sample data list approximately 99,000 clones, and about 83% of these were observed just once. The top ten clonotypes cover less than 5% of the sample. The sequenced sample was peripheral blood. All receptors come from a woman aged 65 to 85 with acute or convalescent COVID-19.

The CDR3 reads CSARAETQYF. CDR3 in DNA: TGCAGTGCTAGAGCTGAGACCCAGTACTTC. The chain has TRBV20-1 and TRBJ2-5, with D unclear. CDR1 is DFQATT, CDR2 SNEGSKA, per germline (reference sequence). There are 10 residues in the CDR3. Trimming removed 1 base from V and 5 bases from J, with 2 bases in between.

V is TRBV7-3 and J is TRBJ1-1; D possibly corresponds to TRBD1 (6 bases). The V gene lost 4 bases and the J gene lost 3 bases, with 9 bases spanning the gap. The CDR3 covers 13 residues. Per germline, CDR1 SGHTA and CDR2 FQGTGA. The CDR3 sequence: CASSSGTYTEAFF. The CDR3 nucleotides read TGTGCCAGCAGCTCTGGGACATACACTGAAGCTTTCTTT.

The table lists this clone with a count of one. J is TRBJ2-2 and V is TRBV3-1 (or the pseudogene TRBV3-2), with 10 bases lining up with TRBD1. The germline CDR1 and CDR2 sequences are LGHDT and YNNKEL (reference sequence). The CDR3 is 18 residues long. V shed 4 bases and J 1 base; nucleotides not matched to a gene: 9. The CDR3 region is CASSPQLGQGGNTGELFF. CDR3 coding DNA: TGTGCCAGCAGCCCCCAACTAGGACAGGGGGGGAACACCGGGGAGCTGTTTTTT.

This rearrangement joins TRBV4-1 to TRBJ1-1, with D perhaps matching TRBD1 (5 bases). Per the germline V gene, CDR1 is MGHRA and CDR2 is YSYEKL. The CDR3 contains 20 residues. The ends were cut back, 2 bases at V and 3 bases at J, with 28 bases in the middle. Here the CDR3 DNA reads TGCGCCAGCAGCCAATTCCGTCTCGCGGGGGTCTTGGTTATGCACACTGAAGCTTTCTTT. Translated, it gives CASSQFRLAGVLVMHTEAFF.

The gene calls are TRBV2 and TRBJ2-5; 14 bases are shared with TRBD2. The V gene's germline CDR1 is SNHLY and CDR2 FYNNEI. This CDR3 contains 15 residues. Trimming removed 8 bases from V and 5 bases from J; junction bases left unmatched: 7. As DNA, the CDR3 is TGTGCCAGCCGCGGACTAGCGGGAGGTGCGGAGACCCAGTACTTC. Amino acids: CASRGLAGGAETQYF.

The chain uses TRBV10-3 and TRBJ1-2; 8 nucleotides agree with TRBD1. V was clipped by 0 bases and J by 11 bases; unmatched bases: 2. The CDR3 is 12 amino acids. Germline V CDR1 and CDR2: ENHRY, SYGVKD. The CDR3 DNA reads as TGTGCCATCAGTGAGTCCCGGGACAGGTACACCTTC. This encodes CAISESRDRYTF.

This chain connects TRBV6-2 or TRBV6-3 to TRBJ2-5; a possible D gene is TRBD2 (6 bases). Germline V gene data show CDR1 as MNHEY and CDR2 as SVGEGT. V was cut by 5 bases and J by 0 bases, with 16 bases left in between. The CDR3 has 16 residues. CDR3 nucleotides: TGTGCCAGCAGTCCCACGGGGGTGGGGTACCAAGAGACCCAGTACTTC. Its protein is CASSPTGVGYQETQYF.

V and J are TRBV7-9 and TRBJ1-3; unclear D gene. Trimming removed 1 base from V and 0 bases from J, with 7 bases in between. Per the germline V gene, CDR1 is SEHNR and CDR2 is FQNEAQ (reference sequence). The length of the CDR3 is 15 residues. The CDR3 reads CASSLGRVSGNTIYF. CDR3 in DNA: TGTGCCAGCAGCTTAGGCCGGGTCTCTGGAAACACCATATATTTT.

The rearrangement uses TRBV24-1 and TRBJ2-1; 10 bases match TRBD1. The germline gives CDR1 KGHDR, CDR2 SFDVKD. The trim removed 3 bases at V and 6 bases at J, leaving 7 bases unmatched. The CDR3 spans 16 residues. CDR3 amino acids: CATSDPGQGGGNEQFF. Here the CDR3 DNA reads TGTGCCACCAGTGATCCCGGACAGGGGGGGGGCAATGAGCAGTTCTTC.

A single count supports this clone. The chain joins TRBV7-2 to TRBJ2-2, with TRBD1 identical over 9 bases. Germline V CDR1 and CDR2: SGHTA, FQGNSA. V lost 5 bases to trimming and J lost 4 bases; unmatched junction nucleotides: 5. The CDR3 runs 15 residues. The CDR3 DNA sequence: TGTGCCAGCAGCACGGGACAGGGTGGCACCGGGGAGCTGTTTTTT. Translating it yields CASSTGQGGTGELFF.

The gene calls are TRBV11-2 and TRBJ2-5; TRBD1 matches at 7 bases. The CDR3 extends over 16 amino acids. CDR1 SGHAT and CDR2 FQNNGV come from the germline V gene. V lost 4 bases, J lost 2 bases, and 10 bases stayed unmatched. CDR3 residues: CASSSRQGGSQETQYF. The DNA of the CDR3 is TGTGCCAGCAGCTCTCGACAGGGCGGCTCTCAAGAGACCCAGTACTTC.

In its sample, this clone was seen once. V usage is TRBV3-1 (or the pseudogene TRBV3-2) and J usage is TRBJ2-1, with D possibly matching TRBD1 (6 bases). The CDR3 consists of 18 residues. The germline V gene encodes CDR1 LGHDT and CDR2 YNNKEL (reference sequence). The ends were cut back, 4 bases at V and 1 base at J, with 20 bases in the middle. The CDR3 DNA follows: TGTGCCAGCAGCCCCACGGGACAAACCCCCCTTTCCTACAATGAGCAGTTCTTC. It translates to CASSPTGQTPLSYNEQFF.

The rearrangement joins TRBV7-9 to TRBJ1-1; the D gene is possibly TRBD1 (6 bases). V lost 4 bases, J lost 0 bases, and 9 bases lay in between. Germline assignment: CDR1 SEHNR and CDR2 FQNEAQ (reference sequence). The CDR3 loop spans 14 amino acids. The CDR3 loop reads CASSSGQMNTEAFF. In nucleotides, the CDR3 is TGTGCCAGCAGCTCTGGACAGATGAACACTGAAGCTTTCTTT.

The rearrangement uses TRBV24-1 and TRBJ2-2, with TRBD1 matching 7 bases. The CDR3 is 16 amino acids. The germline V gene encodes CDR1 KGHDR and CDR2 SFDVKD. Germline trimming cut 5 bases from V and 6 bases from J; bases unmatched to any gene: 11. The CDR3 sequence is CATSVTDRQVPGELFF. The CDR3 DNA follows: TGTGCCACCAGTGTGACGGACAGGCAAGTTCCCGGGGAGCTGTTTTTT.

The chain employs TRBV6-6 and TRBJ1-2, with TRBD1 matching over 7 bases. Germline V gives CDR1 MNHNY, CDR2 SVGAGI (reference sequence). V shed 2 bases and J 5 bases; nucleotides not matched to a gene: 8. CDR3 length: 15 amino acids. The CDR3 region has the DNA TGTGCCAGCAGTTACAAGGGGGGACAGATTTATGGCTACACCTTC. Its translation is CASSYKGGQIYGYTF.

The CDR3 bases are TGTGCCAGCAGTTTTTCCCACAAAAGCTCCTACAATGAGCAGTTCTTC. It encodes CASSFSHKSSYNEQFF. The V gene is TRBV27, the J gene TRBJ2-1; no firm D call. Deletions cut 3 bases from V and 0 bases from J, with 12 bases between. In germline, CDR1 is MNHEY, CDR2 SMNVEV (reference sequence). The CDR3 is 16 amino acids.

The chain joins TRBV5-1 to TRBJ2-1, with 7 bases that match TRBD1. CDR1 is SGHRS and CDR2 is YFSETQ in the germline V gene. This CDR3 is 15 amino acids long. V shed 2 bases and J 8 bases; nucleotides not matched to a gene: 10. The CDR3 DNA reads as TGCGCCAGCAGCTTAAGGACAGGATACATCGATGAGCAGTTCTTC. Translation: CASSLRTGYIDEQFF.

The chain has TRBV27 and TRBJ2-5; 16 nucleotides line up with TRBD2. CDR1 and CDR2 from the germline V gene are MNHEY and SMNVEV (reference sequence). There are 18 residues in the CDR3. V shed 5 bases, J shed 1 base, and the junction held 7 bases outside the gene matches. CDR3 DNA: TGTGCCAGCAGTCCTGGGACTAGCGGGAGGGCCGGCCAAGAGACCCAGTACTTC. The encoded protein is CASSPGTSGRAGQETQYF.